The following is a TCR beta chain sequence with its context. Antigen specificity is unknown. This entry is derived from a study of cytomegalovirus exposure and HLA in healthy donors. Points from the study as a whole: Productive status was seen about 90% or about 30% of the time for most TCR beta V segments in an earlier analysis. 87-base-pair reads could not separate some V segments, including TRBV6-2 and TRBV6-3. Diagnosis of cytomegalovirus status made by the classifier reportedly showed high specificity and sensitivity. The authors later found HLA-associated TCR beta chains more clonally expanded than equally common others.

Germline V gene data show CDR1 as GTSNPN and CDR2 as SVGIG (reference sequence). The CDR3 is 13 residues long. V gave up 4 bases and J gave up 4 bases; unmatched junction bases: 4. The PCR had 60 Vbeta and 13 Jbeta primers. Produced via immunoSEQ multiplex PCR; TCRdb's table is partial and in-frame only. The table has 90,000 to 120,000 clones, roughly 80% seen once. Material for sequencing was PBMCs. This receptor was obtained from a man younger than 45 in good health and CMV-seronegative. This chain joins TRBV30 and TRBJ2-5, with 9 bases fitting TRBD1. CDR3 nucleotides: TGTGCCTGGACCAGGACAGGGGCAGAGACCCAGTACTTC. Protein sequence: CAWTRTGAETQYF.